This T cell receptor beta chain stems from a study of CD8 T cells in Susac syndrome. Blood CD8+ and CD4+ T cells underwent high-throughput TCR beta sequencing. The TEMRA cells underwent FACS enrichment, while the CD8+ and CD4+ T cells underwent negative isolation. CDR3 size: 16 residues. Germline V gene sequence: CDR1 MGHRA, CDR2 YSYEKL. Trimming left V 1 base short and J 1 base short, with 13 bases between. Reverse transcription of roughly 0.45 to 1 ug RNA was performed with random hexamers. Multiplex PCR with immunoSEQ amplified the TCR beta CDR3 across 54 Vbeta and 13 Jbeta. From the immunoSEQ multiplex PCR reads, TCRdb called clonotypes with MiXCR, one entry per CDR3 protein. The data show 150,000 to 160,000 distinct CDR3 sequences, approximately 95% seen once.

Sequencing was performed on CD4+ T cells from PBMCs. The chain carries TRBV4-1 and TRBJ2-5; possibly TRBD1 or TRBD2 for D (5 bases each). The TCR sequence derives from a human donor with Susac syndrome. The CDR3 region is CASSQVYEGPQETQYF. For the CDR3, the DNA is TGCGCCAGCAGCCAAGTTTATGAGGGACCCCAAGAGACCCAGTACTTC.